This T cell receptor beta chain was found in a study of T cells in Graves' hyperthyroidism and ophthalmopathy. In the study overall: Peripheral blood was obtained at initial diagnosis, preceding any treatment.

The CDR3 has 14 amino acids. From germline, CDR1 is SQVTM and CDR2 ANQGSEA. Worth noting for this clonotype: A junction end diverges from the germline sequence, so it may reflect a read error.

What was amplified from RNA transcripts were TCR beta CDR3 regions. RT-PCR in the first round (using the HTBI primer set) targeted the TCR CDR3. A single record per CDR3 protein comes from TCRdb applying MiXCR to the multiplex PCR reads. The data show 700,000 or so distinct CDR3 sequences, with roughly 15% seen just once and around 7.7% held by the top ten. The clonotype originates from a man aged 18 to 30 with Graves' hyperthyroidism. The sample was blood. This chain uses TRBV29-1 with TRBJ2-7, with 7 bases aligning to TRBD2. DNA for the CDR3: TGCAGCGTCGAAGGGGAGGGAAGCTCCTACGAGCAGTACTTC. Protein product: CSVEGEGSSYEQYF.